This entry lists 25 T cell receptor beta chains sequenced from one sample in a study of blood T cells in healthy people across ages. The use of a sample-barcoded 5' primer and a J-beta primer mix characterized a second PCR of roughly 6 to 11 cycles. One entry per CDR3 protein results from TCRdb running MiXCR on the 5' RACE reads. Of roughly 550,000 distinct CDR3 sequences in the sample, 24% were seen once. The data also belong to a second study, concerning T cells of mothers and their children.

Sequencing used blood. Receptors originate from a boy between 10 and 17 years old in good health.

This clonotype was seen only a few times. The V gene is TRBV6-2 or TRBV6-3, the J gene TRBJ2-6, with D hard to call. The CDR3 has 16 amino acids. With 5 bases removed from V and 0 bases from J, the gap between germline ends came to 11 bases. Germline CDR1 reads MNHEY; CDR2 reads SVGEGT. Here the CDR3 reads CASSSGSLSGANVLTF. CDR3 nucleotide sequence: TGTGCCAGCAGTAGTGGCAGCCTCTCTGGGGCCAACGTCCTGACTTTC.

The rearrangement uses TRBV3-1 and TRBJ2-7, with TRBD1 as a possible D gene (5 bases). Per the germline V gene, CDR1 is LGHDT and CDR2 is YNNKEL (reference sequence). With 0 bases removed from V and 6 bases from J, the gap between germline ends came to 18 bases. CDR3 length equals 16 residues. The CDR3 region has the DNA TGTGCCAGCAGCCAAGAAGGGGCAGGGCCCCCAGCCGAGCAGTACTTC. Translating gives CASSQEGAGPPAEQYF.

J is TRBJ2-5 and V is TRBV7-2; 9 positions match TRBD2. The trim removed 3 bases at V and 3 bases at J, leaving 5 bases unmatched. Germline V gene sequence: CDR1 SGHTA, CDR2 FQGNSA. This CDR3 comprises 15 residues. The CDR3 is CASSLAGGDKETQYF. DNA of the CDR3: TGTGCCAGCAGCTTGGCGGGAGGGGACAAAGAGACCCAGTACTTC.

In DNA form, the CDR3 reads TGCGCCAGCAGCTTGGGGTACCTAGCCAAGGAGACCCAGTACTTC. Translation gives CASSLGYLAKETQYF. This chain joins TRBV5-1 and TRBJ2-5, with D possibly matching TRBD2 (5 bases). Trimming left V 0 bases short and J 5 bases short, with 14 bases between. The CDR3 consists of 15 residues. Germline-derived CDR1 and CDR2 are SGHRS and YFSETQ.

The CDR3 DNA follows: TGTGCCAGCAGCTCGCGGGAGGCCCTTAGGGATGAGCAGTTCTTC. Protein product: CASSSREALRDEQFF. The chain carries TRBV11-2 and TRBJ2-5; 8 nucleotides line up with TRBD2. The last part of the DNA fits TRBJ2-1 better; the J call may be wrong. CDR1 and CDR2 (germline): SGHAT, FQNNGV. The length of the CDR3 is 15 residues.

The rearrangement uses TRBV11-2 and TRBJ2-5; D is undetermined. The germline V gene encodes CDR1 SGHAT and CDR2 FQNNGV. The CDR3 covers 14 residues. The V end was cut by 5 bases, the J end by 4 bases, with 14 bases between. In DNA, the CDR3 is TGTGCCAGCAGCATAACCGGGCCGGGAGAGACCCAGTACTTC. Protein: CASSITGPGETQYF.

V gene TRBV29-1 combines with J gene TRBJ2-1; D gene ambiguous. TRBJ2-7 explains the end of the DNA better; the J call may be wrong. Germline CDR1 reads SQVTM; CDR2 reads ANQGSEA. The CDR3 covers 14 residues. This CDR3 reads CSVYANGSPYEQYF. The CDR3 nucleotides read TGCAGCGTTTATGCTAACGGATCTCCCTACGAGCAGTACTTC.

At least ten counts were recorded for this clonotype. CDR3 sequence: CASSQDGLAGLAETQYF. The CDR3 region has the DNA TGCGCCAGCAGCCAAGACGGACTAGCGGGACTCGCAGAGACCCAGTACTTC. The chain employs TRBV4-3 and TRBJ2-5, with 12 positions matching TRBD2. The CDR3 loop spans 17 amino acids. The V gene's germline CDR1 is LGHNA and CDR2 YSLEER. The ends lost 0 bases at V and 4 bases at J; junction bases unmatched: 6.

This chain connects TRBV10-3 to TRBJ2-1; no reliable D call. V dropped 7 bases and J dropped 1 base, with 14 bases sitting between them. This CDR3 spans 15 amino acids. Germline lookup yields CDR1 ENHRY and CDR2 SYGVKD. CDR3 DNA: TGTGCCATCAACGGGCTAAACGGATCCTACAATGAGCAGTTCTTC. As protein: CAINGLNGSYNEQFF.

The chain has TRBV20-1 and TRBJ2-3, with TRBD2 matching 10 bases. The CDR3 extends over 15 amino acids. CDR1 DFQATT and CDR2 SNEGSKA come from the germline V gene (reference sequence). V dropped 2 bases and J dropped 14; count of bases not matched to a gene: 16. CDR3 amino acids: CSARTAGTSEKRGYF. The CDR3 DNA reads as TGCAGTGCTAGAACCGCCGGGACTAGCGAAAAACGTGGGTATTTT.

There are a few counts of this clonotype. The CDR3 coding sequence is TGTGCCAGCACCCTCCTTTGGACGATATACAATGAGCAGTTCTTC. Protein: CASTLLWTIYNEQFF. The V call is TRBV7-8, the J call TRBJ2-1; no reliable D call. V was clipped by 7 bases and J by 4 bases, with 17 bases between them. Germline CDR1 and CDR2: SGHVS and FQNEAQ. The CDR3 has 15 amino acids.

The V call is TRBV20-1, the J call TRBJ2-4, with D possibly being TRBD2 (5 bases). CDR1 is DFQATT and CDR2 is SNEGSKA in the germline V gene (reference sequence). The CDR3 is 14 amino acids. Trimming left V 6 bases short and J 4 bases short, with 16 bases between. The CDR3 spells CSAPDPWRKNIQYF. DNA for the CDR3: TGCAGTGCCCCGGACCCTTGGAGGAAAAACATTCAGTACTTC.

The genes are TRBV6-2 or TRBV6-3 and TRBJ2-4, with a weak D call TRBD1 (6 bases). Germline CDR1 reads MNHEY; CDR2 reads SVGEGT. V gave up 3 bases and J gave up 0 bases, with 21 bases separating them. The CDR3 is made up of 19 amino acids. Here the CDR3 DNA reads TGTGCCAGCAGTTATGATTGGACAGAGCTTAGCAGAGCCAAAAACATTCAGTACTTC. Translation: CASSYDWTELSRAKNIQYF.

This clonotype was picked up a small number of times. V gene TRBV4-1 combines with J gene TRBJ2-1, with TRBD2 matching 7 bases. The J call may be faulty, since TRBJ2-7 better matches the DNA end. From germline, CDR1 is MGHRA and CDR2 YSYEKL. The CDR3 consists of 14 residues. The CDR3 is CASSQGLAVYEQYF. The CDR3 coding sequence is TGCGCCAGCAGCCAAGGGCTAGCGGTCTACGAGCAGTACTTC.

This clonotype turned up a few times. The chain couples TRBV11-2 to TRBJ1-5; 9 bases line up with TRBD1. There are 16 residues in the CDR3. V shed 1 base, J shed 7 bases, and the junction held 8 bases outside the gene matches. The germline CDR1 and CDR2 sequences are SGHAT and FQNNGV. The CDR3 bases are TGTGCCAGCAGCTTAGGGGGGACAGGGCTGCGGCAGCCCCAGCATTTT. Its protein product is CASSLGGTGLRQPQHF.

The chain has TRBV5-8 and TRBJ2-1; 10 bases fit TRBD2. In germline, CDR1 is SGHTS, CDR2 YDEGEE. V lost 3 bases, J lost 8 bases, and 5 bases stayed unmatched. This CDR3 comprises 14 residues. The CDR3 is CASSSGLAWDEQFF. The CDR3 region has the DNA TGTGCCAGCAGCTCGGGACTAGCGTGGGATGAGCAGTTCTTC.

This clonotype has just a few counts. CDR3 nucleotides: TGTGCCAGCAGCTTAGTTAGCGCGGCGGATGAGCAGTTCTTC. It is translated as CASSLVSAADEQFF. The rearrangement joins TRBV7-8 to TRBJ2-5; tentatively, D is TRBD2 (5 bases). Judging by the DNA end, TRBJ2-1 fits better; the J call may be wrong. CDR1 is SGHVS, CDR2 FQNEAQ, per germline. The CDR3 sequence is 14 residues long.

This clonotype was counted between two and nine times. CDR3 sequence (DNA): TGCGCCAGCAGCCAGGGAGAAGGGGGCACCGGGGAGCTGTTTTTT. The encoded protein is CASSQGEGGTGELFF. The chain carries TRBV4-1 and TRBJ2-2; D might be TRBD1 (6 bases). CDR1 MGHRA and CDR2 YSYEKL come from the germline V gene. The V end was cut by 3 bases, the J end by 4 bases, with 12 bases between. The CDR3 totals 15 residues.

The chain recombines TRBV20-1 with TRBJ2-5; TRBD2 aligns across 10 bases. Matching the DNA end better, TRBJ2-1 makes the J call doubtful. The CDR3 loop spans 13 amino acids. Looked up from germline, CDR1 is DFQATT and CDR2 is SNEGSKA (reference sequence). CDR3 in amino acids: CSGVSGGYNEQFF. Written as DNA, the CDR3 is TGCAGTGGGGTTAGCGGGGGGTACAATGAGCAGTTCTTC.

The chain links TRBV12-3 or TRBV12-4 to TRBJ2-5; 11 bases fit TRBD1. J was trimmed by 7 bases and V by 5 bases; bases with no gene match: 6. CDR3 length: 14 residues. The CDR3 loop reads CASSIAGQGVTQYF. CDR3 DNA: TGTGCCAGCAGTATCGCGGGACAGGGGGTGACCCAGTACTTC.

The CDR3 loop is CASQKNRGQVNEQFF. CDR3 nucleotide sequence: TGTGCCAGCCAGAAGAACAGGGGGCAGGTCAATGAGCAGTTCTTC. This chain uses TRBV12-3 or TRBV12-4 with TRBJ2-1; 9 nucleotides agree with TRBD1. Trimming took 8 bases from V and 6 from J; bases not matched to a gene: 11. The length of the CDR3 is 15 residues.

The chain recombines TRBV27 with TRBJ2-5; D gene ambiguous. The DNA end lines up better with TRBJ2-7; the J call may be wrong. Germline lookup yields CDR1 MNHEY and CDR2 SMNVEV (reference sequence). This CDR3 region has 13 residues. This chain's CDR3 is CASSLLGNYEQYF. The CDR3 DNA sequence: TGTGCCAGCAGTTTATTGGGTAATTACGAGCAGTACTTC.

The sample holds a few counts of this clonotype. The chain is built from TRBV29-1 and TRBJ2-5; 12 bases line up with TRBD2. CDR1 is SQVTM, CDR2 ANQGSEA, per germline. The CDR3 contains 16 residues. V lost 8 bases, J lost 1 base, and 11 bases stayed unmatched. The CDR3 loop is CSPFVTSGRTQETQYF. CDR3 sequence (DNA): TGCAGCCCTTTCGTTACTAGCGGGAGGACCCAAGAGACCCAGTACTTC.

The V gene is TRBV6-6, the J gene TRBJ2-3; D is unclear. V lost 2 bases, J lost 0 bases, and 9 bases lay in between. The CDR3 length is 15 residues. The germline gives CDR1 MNHNY, CDR2 SVGAGI (reference sequence). CDR3 amino acids: CASSYPTSSTDTQYF. The DNA for the CDR3 is TGTGCCAGCAGTTACCCAACTTCTAGCACAGATACGCAGTATTTT.

This clonotype was observed a handful of times. This chain links TRBV20-1 with TRBJ2-2; 7 bases match TRBD2. Germline values: CDR1 DFQATT, CDR2 SNEGSKA (reference sequence). CDR3 length: 14 amino acids. J lost 1 base, V lost 6 bases, and 5 bases had no gene match. The CDR3 DNA is TGCAGTGCCCCTGTAGCGGGGAACACCGGGGAGCTGTTTTTT. The encoded protein is CSAPVAGNTGELFF.